Listed below are T cell receptor beta chains from one sample, sequenced in a study of T cell changes during pregnancy in multiple sclerosis. Clones were read by immunoSEQ multiplex PCR, and TCRdb kept only the in-frame ones, dropping some. The table lists 39,000 or so clones, roughly 87% of them singletons. The specimen was CD8+ T cells from peripheral blood mononuclear cells, collected in the first trimester of pregnancy. The receptors shown here come from a female donor with multiple sclerosis, enrolled in a pregnancy study. Both conserved end residues are part of each CDR3. A D gene is named only where the DNA matches it firmly. Some rows mark clone size as missing; the rest say once, few, many or name a class of expanded clone.

>NA|TRBJ1-6|TRBD1|TRBV27
CASSLEQGGNSYNSPLHF
TGTGCCAGCAGTTTGGAACAGGGGGGAAACTCCTATAATTCACCCCTCCACTTT
>NA|TRBJ2-7|TRBD2|TRBV13
CASSSGTSYEQYF
TGTGCCAGCAGCTCCGGGACTAGCTACGAGCAGTACTTC
>once|TRBJ1-1|TRBD1|TRBV7-2
CASSLNAGGLKAFF
TGTGCCAGCAGCTTAAATGCAGGGGGTCTTAAGGCTTTCTTT
>NA|TRBJ1-5|NA|TRBV6-4
CASSVSGRGPQHF
TGTGCCAGCAGTGTGTCCGGTCGGGGGCCCCAGCATTTT
>NA|TRBJ1-2|NA|TRBV9
CASSVYGRGGYGYTF
TGTGCCAGCAGCGTTTACGGACGGGGGGGCTATGGCTACACCTTC
>once|TRBJ2-5|TRBD1|TRBV11-1
CASRSGQGQETQYF
TGTGCCAGCAGATCCGGACAGGGCCAAGAGACCCAGTACTTC
>NA|TRBJ1-4|NA|TRBV29-1
CSVELTGRLFF
TGCAGCGTTGAACTCACAGGGAGACTGTTTTTT
>NA|TRBJ2-3|TRBD1|TRBV27
CASSKGQGLTDTQYF
TGTGCCAGCAGTAAAGGACAGGGGTTAACAGATACGCAGTATTTT
>NA|TRBJ1-2|NA|TRBV10-2
CASSHDRLDGYTF
TGCGCCAGCAGCCACGACAGACTTGATGGCTACACCTTC
>NA|TRBJ2-1|TRBD2|TRBV2
CASSGRGVYNEQFF
TGTGCCAGCAGTGGGCGGGGGGTATACAATGAGCAGTTCTTC
>NA|TRBJ2-7|NA|TRBV5-4
CASRPGHDSYEQYF
TGTGCCAGCAGACCCGGACACGACTCCTACGAGCAGTACTTC
>NA|TRBJ1-2|TRBD1|TRBV7-9
CASRTGGQGAPNYGYTF
TGTGCCAGCAGAACCGGGGGACAGGGGGCGCCCAACTATGGCTACACCTTC
>NA|TRBJ2-3|TRBD2|TRBV11-2
CASSPSSGRFRDTQYF
TGTGCCAGCAGCCCCAGTAGCGGGAGGTTTCGAGATACGCAGTATTTT
>NA|TRBJ2-4|NA|TRBV11-1
CASSLDHYKLAKNIQYF
TGTGCCAGCAGCTTAGACCACTATAAGCTAGCCAAAAACATTCAGTACTTC
>NA|TRBJ2-3|TRBD1|TRBV7-9
CASRGDRSTDTQYF
TGTGCCAGCAGGGGGGACAGGTCCACAGATACGCAGTATTTT
>NA|TRBJ1-2|TRBD1|TRBV27
CASSLRTGQGWDINYGYTF
TGTGCCAGCAGCCTGAGGACTGGACAGGGGTGGGATATTAACTATGGCTACACCTTC
>NA|TRBJ2-2|TRBD2|TRBV7-6
CASSLAPTSGGYAGELFF
TGTGCCAGCAGCTTAGCCCCGACTAGCGGGGGTTATGCCGGGGAGCTGTTTTTT
>NA|TRBJ2-7|TRBD2|TRBV19
CASRAGTSGTYEQYF
TGTGCCAGTAGAGCCGGTACTAGCGGCACCTACGAGCAGTACTTC
>NA|TRBJ1-4|NA|TRBV30
CAWSTPGQGNEKLFF
TGTGCCTGGAGTACACCAGGGCAGGGTAATGAAAAACTGTTTTTT
>once|TRBJ1-1|TRBD1|TRBV6-6
CATTGGGTEAFF
TGTGCCACAACAGGGGGAGGTACTGAAGCTTTCTTT
>NA|TRBJ1-2|TRBD1|TRBV7-9
CASSATDRDGYTF
TGTGCCAGCAGCGCGACCGACAGGGACGGCTACACCTTC
>NA|TRBJ2-3|NA|TRBV6-4
CASSLKAEDTQYF
TGTGCCAGCAGTCTGAAAGCTGAAGATACGCAGTATTTT
>NA|TRBJ2-7|TRBD1|TRBV5-1
CASSLGHQDRGRFYEQYF
TGCGCCAGCAGCTTGGGCCATCAAGACAGGGGGCGCTTCTACGAGCAGTACTTC
>once|TRBJ1-2|TRBD1|TRBV27
CASSPKPARTGNYGYTF
TGTGCCAGCAGTCCCAAACCCGCTCGGACAGGGAACTATGGCTACACCTTC
>NA|TRBJ1-2|TRBD1|TRBV4-1
CASSQEGGTGRFGYTF
TGCGCCAGCAGCCAAGAGGGGGGGACAGGGAGGTTTGGCTACACCTTC
>NA|TRBJ2-3|NA|TRBV20-1
CSALEDTQYF
TGCAGTGCTTTAGAGGATACGCAGTATTTT
>NA|TRBJ2-4|TRBD2|TRBV27
CASSLMGGAKNIQYF
TGTGCCAGCAGTTTAATGGGGGGGGCCAAAAACATTCAGTACTTC
>NA|TRBJ2-7|NA|TRBV9
CASSVEDSHYEQYF
TGTGCCAGCAGCGTAGAGGACAGCCACTACGAGCAGTACTTC
>once|TRBJ1-1|NA|TRBV5-1
CASSLGRAMNTEAFF
TGCGCCAGCAGCTTGGGGAGGGCTATGAACACTGAAGCTTTCTTT
>NA|TRBJ1-1|NA|TRBV9
CASSPTEGFNTEAFF
TGTGCCAGCAGCCCAACGGAGGGTTTTAACACTGAAGCTTTCTTT
>NA|TRBJ2-7|TRBD1|TRBV7-7
CASSSGQGHYEQYF
TGTGCCAGCAGCTCGGGACAGGGGCACTACGAGCAGTACTTC
>NA|TRBJ1-4|NA|TRBV6-1
CASSDQGSYEKLFF
TGTGCCAGCAGTGACCAGGGGAGCTATGAAAAACTGTTTTTT
>NA|TRBJ1-2|NA|TRBV6-1
CASSDYRDSNYGYTF
TGTGCCAGCAGTGATTACAGAGATTCTAACTATGGCTACACCTTC
>NA|TRBJ2-3|TRBD2|TRBV7-3
CASSLKASGGLSTDTQYF
TGTGCCAGCAGCTTAAAGGCTAGCGGGGGCCTTAGCACAGATACGCAGTATTTT
>NA|TRBJ1-6|TRBD1|TRBV27
CASSFEGQEDSPLHF
TGTGCCAGCAGTTTCGAGGGACAGGAAGATTCACCCCTCCACTTT
>once|TRBJ1-5|NA|TRBV27
CASSSGFSNQPQHF
TGTGCCAGCAGTTCAGGTTTTAGCAATCAGCCCCAGCATTTT
>NA|TRBJ2-3|NA|TRBV19
CASSIGRDTQYF
TGTGCCAGTAGTATAGGGAGAGATACGCAGTATTTT
>NA|TRBJ1-5|NA|TRBV6-1
CASSEFREQQPQHF
TGTGCCAGCAGTGAGTTCCGGGAACAACAGCCCCAGCATTTT
>NA|TRBJ1-5|TRBD1|TRBV7-9
CASSRDSYNQPQHF
TGTGCCAGCAGCAGGGACAGCTACAATCAGCCCCAGCATTTT
>NA|TRBJ2-3|TRBD2|TRBV4-3
CASSQVTVSGVNTDTQYF
TGCGCCAGCAGCCAAGTTACGGTCAGCGGGGTTAACACAGATACGCAGTATTTT
>NA|TRBJ2-7|TRBD2|TRBV6-5
CASSYAGGYEQYF
TGTGCCAGCAGTTACGCGGGGGGCTACGAGCAGTACTTC
>NA|TRBJ2-7|NA|TRBV5-8
CASSSSELTTYEQYF
TGTGCCAGCAGCTCGAGTGAGCTAACGACCTACGAGCAGTACTTC
>NA|TRBJ2-7|NA|TRBV11-2
CASSTDGYEQYF
TGTGCCAGCAGCACAGACGGCTACGAGCAGTACTTC
>NA|TRBJ2-2|TRBD2|TRBV10-1
CASSGGTGELFF
TGCGCCAGCAGCGGGGGGACCGGGGAGCTGTTTTTT
>NA|TRBJ2-5|NA|TRBV4-3
CASSQDGQGTQETQYF
TGCGCCAGCAGCCAAGATGGTCAGGGGACCCAAGAGACCCAGTACTTC
>NA|TRBJ2-3|TRBD2|TRBV2
CASTGEGSSTDTQYF
TGTGCCAGCACTGGGGAGGGGAGTAGCACAGATACGCAGTATTTT
>NA|TRBJ1-1|NA|TRBV27
CASYGGTMNTEAFF
TGTGCCAGCTATGGGGGGACCATGAACACTGAAGCTTTCTTT
>NA|TRBJ1-5|TRBD1|TRBV7-9
CASSNRQGINQPQHF
TGTGCCAGCAGCAACCGACAGGGCATCAACCAGCCCCAGCATTTT
>NA|TRBJ1-2|NA|TRBV4-3
CASSQGRLNYGYTF
TGCGCCAGCAGCCAAGGACGACTTAACTATGGCTACACCTTC
>NA|TRBJ1-4|TRBD1|TRBV4-1
CASSQGWTGSNEKLFF
TGCGCCAGCAGCCAAGGTTGGACAGGCAGCAATGAAAAACTGTTTTTT